This T cell receptor beta chain was sequenced for a study of cytomegalovirus exposure and HLA in healthy donors. PCR used 60 Vbeta primers and 13 Jbeta primers. This table comes from immunoSEQ multiplex PCR, and its TCRdb copy is limited to in-frame clones, with some not included. The sample includes some 120,000 clones, 8.5% to 9% seen only once; the top ten take 6% to 7.5%. This CDR3 has 14 amino acids. Germline CDR1 and CDR2: MGHRA and YSYEKL. Trimming cost V 0 bases and J 8 bases, with 13 bases left between them. This clone was recorded at least ten times. The rearrangement uses TRBV4-1 and TRBJ1-1; unclear D gene. The sequencing input was PBMCs. The sequence derives from a woman between 40 and 50 years old in good health and CMV-seropositive. The CDR3 loop is CASSQDRSITEAFF. The CDR3 nucleotides are TGCGCCAGCAGCCAAGATAGATCGATTACCGAAGCTTTCTTT.